This TCR beta chain came from a study of blood T cells in healthy people across ages. Study results and caveats: Estimates of diversity drawn from one million T cells were considered underestimates.

V dropped 6 bases and J dropped 1 base, with 13 bases sitting between them. The CDR3 length is 14 residues. Germline CDR1 and CDR2: SGHDT and YYEEEE. A word on this clonotype: Its antigen is unknown.

A second PCR of 7 to 11 cycles used a sample-barcoded 5' primer and a J-beta primer mix. Each CDR3 protein is one row after TCRdb ran MiXCR on the 5' RACE reads. Of some 900,000 distinct CDR3 sequences in the sample, approximately 49% were seen once. Specimen: blood. The chain combines TRBV5-6 with TRBJ1-1; D remains unclear. This receptor was taken from a man aged 25 to 40 in good health. CDR3 in amino acids: CASNLRNKNTEAFF. In DNA, the CDR3 is TGTGCCAGCAACTTAAGGAACAAGAACACTGAAGCTTTCTTT.